The present T cell receptor beta chain was sequenced within a study of blood T cell repertoires in COVID-19. In the study overall: Acute and convalescent COVID-19 samples came from the United States, Italy and Spain. Nucleic acid was either cDNA or gDNA, and it came from T cells, B-cell-depleted T cells, or PBMCs.

Original processing methods: Cell counts per sample came from amplifying reference gene primers. The assay was immunoSEQ multiplex PCR, and TCRdb's table has in-frame clones only and misses some. That table supplies the V and J calls and clone size; D and trimming were determined from the DNA. This table has 100,000 or so clones, about 86% appearing once. Trimming at V came to 6 bases and at J to 4 bases, leaving 14 bases not matched to a gene. Germline lookup yields CDR1 LNHDA and CDR2 SQIVND (reference sequence). This CDR3 spans 17 amino acids. Sequenced: peripheral blood. This chain uses TRBV19 with TRBJ1-2, with 10 bases lining up with TRBD1. This sequence was found in a man older than 75 with acute or convalescent COVID-19. As DNA, the CDR3 is TGTGCCAGTAGCGACAGGGGGCGTTCCGGTACCGGCTATGGCTACACCTTC. Encoded protein: CASSDRGRSGTGYGYTF.